A selection of T cell receptor beta chains follows, all from one sample in a study of early T cells in non-severe SARS-CoV-2 infection. MiXCR, run by TCRdb on the 5' RACE reads, gives a single entry per CDR3 protein. Found here are about 44,000 distinct CDR3 sequences, 20% to 25% of them singletons; the top ten hold around 4.6%. The sample here was whole blood, taken at baseline. The receptors were gathered from an adult who was a healthcare worker with PCR-confirmed SARS-CoV-2 infection or an uninfected control (not recorded which). Each CDR3 is given with its conserved first and last residue.

CDR3 protein: CSVDWTATQETQYF
V gene: TRBV29-1
J gene: TRBJ2-5

CDR3 protein: CASSVGGPGGAEQYF
V gene: TRBV9
J gene: TRBJ2-7

CDR3 protein: CASSYSLGRNYGYTF
V gene: TRBV6-5
J gene: TRBJ1-2

CDR3 protein: CASSVVNQNSPLHF
V gene: TRBV9
J gene: TRBJ1-6

CDR3 protein: CASSPGTVEAKNIQYF
V gene: TRBV3-1
J gene: TRBJ2-4

CDR3 protein: CASSRQGGTQYF
V gene: TRBV5-4
J gene: TRBJ2-3

CDR3 protein: CASRPDGIYEQYF
V gene: TRBV7-8
J gene: TRBJ2-7

CDR3 protein: CASSWTADLEAFF
V gene: TRBV7-9
J gene: TRBJ1-1

CDR3 protein: CASSLSGTGSEAFF
V gene: TRBV12-3/TRBV12-4
J gene: TRBJ1-1

CDR3 protein: CSATPGLVDPDTQYF
V gene: TRBV20-1
J gene: TRBJ2-3

CDR3 protein: CASSRDGGNTEAFF
V gene: TRBV18
J gene: TRBJ1-1

CDR3 protein: CSARVGWNSPLHF
V gene: TRBV20-1
J gene: TRBJ1-6

CDR3 protein: CASSQGQVTDTQYF
V gene: TRBV5-1
J gene: TRBJ2-3

CDR3 protein: CASTGQGVVNQPQHF
V gene: TRBV2
J gene: TRBJ1-5

CDR3 protein: CASSSYGTNEQYF
V gene: TRBV6-2/TRBV6-3
J gene: TRBJ2-7

CDR3 protein: CASSVGAGAGGHEQYF
V gene: TRBV9
J gene: TRBJ2-7

CDR3 protein: CASSEQGVRFF
V gene: TRBV10-1
J gene: TRBJ2-1

CDR3 protein: CASSGPGLSDGEQYF
V gene: TRBV9
J gene: TRBJ2-7

CDR3 protein: CASKLVPDTQYF
V gene: TRBV6-6
J gene: TRBJ2-3

CDR3 protein: CASRTGVAQETQYF
V gene: TRBV25-1
J gene: TRBJ2-5